This record covers a single TCR beta chain. One end of the junction does not line up with germline, which may come from a read error. Participant reports of clinical history set cohort assignment. Recovered status in Cohort 3 required two negative PCRs, clearance, or symptom resolution. This table comes from immunoSEQ multiplex PCR, and its TCRdb copy is limited to in-frame clones, with some not included. The sample records hundreds of thousands of clones, about 85% being singletons. CDR1 is MDHEN and CDR2 is SYDVKM in the germline V gene. The CDR3 is made up of 14 amino acids. This entry is derived from a study of blood T cell repertoires in COVID-19. Study as a whole: PBMCs, B-cell-depleted T cells, or T cells provided the cDNA or gDNA that made up the material.

The J gene is TRBJ1-5, the V gene TRBV28, with TRBD1 as a possible D gene (6 bases). The sequenced sample was PBMCs or T cells enriched from blood (not recorded which). The source of this sequence is a woman aged 45-59 years who had recovered from COVID-19. The CDR3 sequence is CASSSQGSNQPQHF. For the CDR3, the DNA is TGTGCCAGCAGTTCCCAGGGGAGCAACCAGCCCCAGCATTTT.